The sample holds many counts of the clone carrying this T cell receptor (beta chain). Its specificity is unknown. The data stem from a study of blood T cells in healthy people across ages. The overall study: In model experiments, template switching was able to capture about one barcoded beta molecule for every two T cells that were present. Regarding the study as a whole: Using unsorted PBMCs precluded a conclusive naive versus antigen-experienced comparison. Observed TCR beta diversity per million T cells went down as age went up. This fall followed a roughly linear course with age.

In germline, CDR1 is DFQATT, CDR2 SNEGSKA (reference sequence). V was clipped by 3 bases and J by 5 bases; unmatched bases: 0. This CDR3 is built from 12 residues. A J-beta primer mix and a sample-barcoded 5' primer were used in a second PCR of roughly 7 to 12 cycles. TCRdb reprocessed the 5' RACE reads via MiXCR and lists one record per CDR3 protein. The data show over a million distinct CDR3 sequences, 35% to 45% seen once. The TCR was taken from a woman younger than 35 in good health. The chain uses TRBV20-1 and TRBJ1-5, with 8 bases identical to TRBD1. Source material: blood. The CDR3 nucleotides read TGCAGTGCTAGGACAGGGGATCAGCCCCAGCATTTT. It specifies CSARTGDQPQHF.